This TCR beta chain was recorded in a study of blood T cell repertoires in COVID-19 (dated by TCRdb to the early 2020s). Study-level background: Samples from collaborators originated in the United States, Italy and Spain and spanned both the acute and convalescent phases of COVID-19. The material from the prospective study consisted of cDNA or gDNA derived from T cells, B-cell-depleted T cells, or PBMCs. Deeply sampled blood TCRbeta repertoires from subjects exposed to, actively infected with, or recovered from COVID-19 were included in the dataset. A freely available public database, intended as a resource for researchers studying the immune response to SARS-CoV-2, is where the repertoires were released. Samples were obtained from the ongoing ImmuneRACE study (first 160 participants) and from about 1,300 subjects provided by 6 global collaborators. Sample metadata almost always included a de-identified subject ID, COVID-19 status, age in years and sex. Where HLA class I and class II types were available, the types were taken from metadata supplied by the sample provider, not from assay-based typing. Results the study describes overall, beyond this receptor: Clinical and demographic metadata were provided uncurated, with the amount varying by source and participant.

In regard to this clone: Its cognate antigen has yet to be identified. No clone much larger than this one lies a single base away; base qualities are absent.

TCRbeta CDR3 regions were amplified from genomic DNA using the immunoSEQ Assay, a bias-controlled multiplex PCR. The authors' pipeline ran thus. Within the assay, amplification of reference gene primers was used to estimate how many nucleated cells each sample contained. To quantify the absolute abundance of each unique TCRbeta CDR3 rearrangement, sequence reads were collapsed and filtered. For each sample, productive Simpson clonality was calculated as the square root of Simpson's diversity index over productive rearrangements. Sourced from immuneACCESS, this table was stored by TCRdb with only in-frame sequences that have V and J called. A share of the clones is absent; for the studies checked, an unresolved V gene accounts for under half, and the remainder has no known explanation. Clonal size and the V and J genes are those of that table, whereas D and trimming came from the DNA. This sample comprises fewer than 250,000 clones, roughly 86% of them detected only once. Of the sample, approximately 6.2% is held by the ten largest clones.

One collaborating source in Seattle enrolled patients during active infection and followed them longitudinally through the course of disease. Whole blood was collected in K2EDTA tubes by collaborating institutions according to the institutions' own protocols. For TCRbeta analysis, collaborators shipped samples as frozen whole blood, isolated PBMCs, or DNA extracted from either of those sample types. The germline V gene gives CDR1 as SGHVS and CDR2 as FQNEAQ. The CDR3 covers 15 residues, taking in both the cysteine and the phenylalanine. Of all the DNA, just the CDR3 is kept, 45 bases in frame from base 1. V gives up 4 bases and J gives up 0 bases, and the segment between their germline ends measures 12 bases.

The TCR was taken from a woman at least 80 years old with COVID-19, enrolled during active disease. Sequencing was performed on peripheral blood. Recombination connected TRBV7-8 to TRBJ1-1; the D gene assignment is ambiguous. The DNA sequence is TGTGCCAGCAGCTGGTCAGGTTTGATGAACACTGAAGCTTTCTTT. Translated, this gives CASSWSGLMNTEAFF.